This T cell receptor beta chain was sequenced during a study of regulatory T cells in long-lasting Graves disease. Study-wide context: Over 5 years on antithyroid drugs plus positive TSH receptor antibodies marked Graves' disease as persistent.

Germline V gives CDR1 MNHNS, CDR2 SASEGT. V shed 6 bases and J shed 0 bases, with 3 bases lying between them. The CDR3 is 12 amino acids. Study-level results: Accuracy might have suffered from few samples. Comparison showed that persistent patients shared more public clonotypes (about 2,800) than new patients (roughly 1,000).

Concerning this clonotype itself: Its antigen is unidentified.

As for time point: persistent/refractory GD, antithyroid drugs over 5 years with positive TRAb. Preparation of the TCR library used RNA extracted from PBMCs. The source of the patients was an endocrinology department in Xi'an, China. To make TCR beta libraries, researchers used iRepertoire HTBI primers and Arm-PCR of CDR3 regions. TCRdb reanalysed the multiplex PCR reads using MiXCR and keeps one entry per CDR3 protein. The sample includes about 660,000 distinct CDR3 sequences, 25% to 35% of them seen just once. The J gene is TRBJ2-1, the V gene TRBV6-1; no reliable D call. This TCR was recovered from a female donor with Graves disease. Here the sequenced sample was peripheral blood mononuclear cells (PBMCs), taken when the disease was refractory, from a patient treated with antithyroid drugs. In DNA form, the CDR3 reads TGTGCCAGCAGAGACTCCTACAATGAGCAGTTCTTC. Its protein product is CASRDSYNEQFF.